This TCR beta chain was observed in a study of OX40 agonist ivuxolimab in advanced cancers. As for the study more broadly: Ivuxolimab was an agonistic, fully human IgG2 monoclonal antibody directed against OX40 (CD134), a costimulatory receptor. Of the approximately 54 patients in dose escalation, approximately 20 had hepatocellular carcinoma, approximately 15 had melanoma, 9 had renal cell carcinoma and 9 had head and neck cancer. Peripheral TCRbeta sequencing was intended to test whether TCR sequence diversity was altered and clonal T-cell expansion was caused by ivuxolimab. The monotherapy dose-escalation portion (N of about 47 patients) of the phase I ivuxolimab trial is reported in the paper. Prior anti-PD-1, anti-PD-L1 or anti-CTLA-4 therapy was permitted, and checkpoint inhibitors had been received by around 39% of dose-escalation patients. Intravenous ivuxolimab was administered to patients every 2 weeks at six dose levels: 0.01, 0.1, 0.3, 1.5, 3 and 10 mg/kg. Three dose-escalation patients achieved partial responses, one with hepatocellular carcinoma and two with cutaneous melanoma. The dose-escalation cohort was 82.7% male with a mean age of about 58 years, ranging from about 20 to 80.

V sheds 3 bases and J sheds 2 bases, leaving 5 bases between their ends. Taken from cysteine to phenylalanine, the CDR3 has 13 residues. The DNA shown is the 39-base CDR3, in frame from base 1. The germline V gene specifies SNHLY as CDR1 and FYNNEI as CDR2. Broad study findings and their caveats: Partial responders in the 0.1-3.0 mg/kg groups had among the lowest normalized peripheral clonal expansion, especially among CD8+ T cells. At doses from 0.1 to 3.0 mg/kg, clonal expansion was seen in both CD4+ and CD8+ blood T cells between baseline and week 6. Low levels of normalized T-cell clonal expansion were also seen in some nonresponding patients. Antigen specificity was not determined for the clonally expanded peripheral T cells. After ivuxolimab, more expanded clones were found on average in CD8+ T cells than in CD4+ T cells.

The trial excluded patients who had a history of autoimmune disease or who were on systemic immunosuppression. Peripheral blood for TCR sequencing was collected from all dose cohorts at baseline, on cycle 4 day 1, and on cycle 7 day 1. Samples were obtained from an open-label, multicenter, first-in-human phase I dose-escalation trial of ivuxolimab. The trial enrolled adults with locally advanced or metastatic head and neck squamous cell, hepatocellular, melanoma or renal cell carcinoma. Before TCR sequencing, CD4+ and CD8+ T cells were separately sorted from peripheral blood. Regarding this clone: Its antigen remains unidentified. Per-base quality was not reported, and no clone a single base away is much larger than it.

Genomic DNA was isolated from the sorted cells so that the TCRbeta CDR3 region could be sequenced. The immunoSEQ Assay was used for sequencing of TCRbeta CDR3 regions. TCRdb limited this immuneACCESS table to in-frame rearrangements with V and J called. A share of clones is missing; checked studies link under half to unresolved V genes, and the rest is unexplained. The sample table lists tens of thousands of clones, 90% to 95% of them with a count of one. 2.3% of the sample rests with the top ten. Here the sequenced sample was CD4+ or CD8+ T cells sorted from blood, taken in a trial of the OX40 agonist ivuxolimab. The sequence links TRBV2 to TRBJ2-4; no D segment can be confidently identified. This TCR was recovered from an adult with an advanced solid tumor such as melanoma, head and neck, liver or kidney cancer. The nucleotide sequence reads as follows: TGTGCCAGCAGTGATAATTCCAAAAACATTCAGTACTTC. This sequence encodes CASSDNSKNIQYF.